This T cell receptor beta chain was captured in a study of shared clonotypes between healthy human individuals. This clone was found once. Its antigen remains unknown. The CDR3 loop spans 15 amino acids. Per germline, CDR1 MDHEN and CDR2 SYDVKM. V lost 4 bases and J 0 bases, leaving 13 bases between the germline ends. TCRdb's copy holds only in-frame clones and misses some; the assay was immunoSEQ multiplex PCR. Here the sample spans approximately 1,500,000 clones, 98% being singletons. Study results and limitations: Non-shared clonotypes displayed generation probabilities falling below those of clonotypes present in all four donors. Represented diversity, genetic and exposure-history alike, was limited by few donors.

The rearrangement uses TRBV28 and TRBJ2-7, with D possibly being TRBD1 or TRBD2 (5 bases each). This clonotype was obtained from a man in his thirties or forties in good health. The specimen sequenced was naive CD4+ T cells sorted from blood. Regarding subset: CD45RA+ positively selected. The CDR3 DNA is TGTGCCAGCAGTTCCCCGGGACCGTCCTCCTACGAGCAGTACTTC. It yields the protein CASSSPGPSSYEQYF.